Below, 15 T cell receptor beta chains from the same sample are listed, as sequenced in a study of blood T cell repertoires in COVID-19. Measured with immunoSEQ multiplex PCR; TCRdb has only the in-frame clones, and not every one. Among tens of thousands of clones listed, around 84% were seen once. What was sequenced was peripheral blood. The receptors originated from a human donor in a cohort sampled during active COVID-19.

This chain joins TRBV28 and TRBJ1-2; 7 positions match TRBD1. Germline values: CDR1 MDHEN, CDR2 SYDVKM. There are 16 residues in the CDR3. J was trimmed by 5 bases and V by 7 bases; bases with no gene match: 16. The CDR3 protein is CASIPGTGVGYYGYTF. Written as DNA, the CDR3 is TGTGCCAGCATCCCCGGAACAGGGGTGGGTTATTATGGCTACACCTTC.

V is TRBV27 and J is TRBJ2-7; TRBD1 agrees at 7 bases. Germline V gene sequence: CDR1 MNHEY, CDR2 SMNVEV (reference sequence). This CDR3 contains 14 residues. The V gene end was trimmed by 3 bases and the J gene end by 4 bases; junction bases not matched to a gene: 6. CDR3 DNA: TGTGCCAGCAGTTTCTCAGGACAGGTTTACGAGCAGTACTTC. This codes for CASSFSGQVYEQYF.

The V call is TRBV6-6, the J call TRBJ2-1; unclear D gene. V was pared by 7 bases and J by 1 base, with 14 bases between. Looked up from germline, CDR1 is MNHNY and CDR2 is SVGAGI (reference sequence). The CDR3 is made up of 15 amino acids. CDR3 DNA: TGTGCCAGCAATTCCGACTCCCGATCCTACAATGAGCAGTTCTTC. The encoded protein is CASNSDSRSYNEQFF.

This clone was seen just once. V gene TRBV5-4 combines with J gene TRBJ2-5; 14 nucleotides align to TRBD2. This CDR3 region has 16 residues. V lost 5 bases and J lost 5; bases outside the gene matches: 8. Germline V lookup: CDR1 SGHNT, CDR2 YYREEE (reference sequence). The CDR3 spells CASRGGTSGRGETQYF. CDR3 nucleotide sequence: TGTGCCAGCAGGGGGGGGACTAGCGGGAGAGGGGAGACCCAGTACTTC. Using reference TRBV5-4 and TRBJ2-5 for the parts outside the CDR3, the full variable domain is ETGVTQSPTHLIKTRGQQVTLRCSSQSGHNTVSWYQQALGQGPQFIFQYYREEENGRGNFPPRFSGLQFPNYSSELNVNALELDDSALYLCASRGGTSGRGETQYFGPGTRLLVL.

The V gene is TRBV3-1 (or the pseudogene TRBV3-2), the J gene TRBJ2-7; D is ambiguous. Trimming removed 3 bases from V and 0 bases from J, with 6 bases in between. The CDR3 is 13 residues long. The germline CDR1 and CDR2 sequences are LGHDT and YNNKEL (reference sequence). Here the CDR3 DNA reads TGTGCCAGCAGCCAGGCAAGCTCCTACGAGCAGTACTTC. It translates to CASSQASSYEQYF.

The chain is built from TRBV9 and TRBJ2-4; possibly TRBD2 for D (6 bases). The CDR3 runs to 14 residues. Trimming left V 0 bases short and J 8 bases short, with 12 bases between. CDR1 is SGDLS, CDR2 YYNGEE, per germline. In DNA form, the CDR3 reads TGTGCCAGCAGCGTAGCTAGCGCTTCAGACATTCAGTACTTC. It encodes CASSVASASDIQYF.

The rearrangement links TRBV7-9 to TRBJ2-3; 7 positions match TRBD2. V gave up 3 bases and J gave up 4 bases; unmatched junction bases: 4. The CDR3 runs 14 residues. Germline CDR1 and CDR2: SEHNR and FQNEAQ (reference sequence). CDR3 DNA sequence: TGTGCCAGCAGCTTGACGGGAGGAGCAGATACGCAGTATTTT. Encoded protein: CASSLTGGADTQYF.

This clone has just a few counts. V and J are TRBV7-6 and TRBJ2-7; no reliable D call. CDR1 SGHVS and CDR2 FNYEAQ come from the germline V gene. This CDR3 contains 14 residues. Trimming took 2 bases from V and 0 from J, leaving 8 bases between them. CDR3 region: CASSLQEYSYEQYF. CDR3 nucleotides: TGTGCCAGCAGCTTACAGGAATACTCCTACGAGCAGTACTTC. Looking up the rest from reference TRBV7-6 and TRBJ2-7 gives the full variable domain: GAGVSQSPRYKVTKRGQDVALRCDPISGHVSLYWYRQALGQGPEFLTYFNYEAQQDKSGLPNDRFSAERPEGSISTLTIQRTEQRDSAMYRCASSLQEYSYEQYFGPGTRLTVT.

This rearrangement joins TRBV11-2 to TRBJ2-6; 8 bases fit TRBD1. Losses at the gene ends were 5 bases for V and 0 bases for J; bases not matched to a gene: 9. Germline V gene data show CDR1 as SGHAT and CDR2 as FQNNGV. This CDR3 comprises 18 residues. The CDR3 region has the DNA TGTGCCAGCAGCACCCCCAGGGGGCGTGTCTCTGGGGCCAACGTCCTGACTTTC. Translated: CASSTPRGRVSGANVLTF.

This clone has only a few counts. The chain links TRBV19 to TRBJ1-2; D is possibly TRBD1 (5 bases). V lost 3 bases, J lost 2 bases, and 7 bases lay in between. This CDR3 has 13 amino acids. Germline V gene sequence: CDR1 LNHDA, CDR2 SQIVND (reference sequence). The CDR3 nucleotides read TGTGCCAGTAGTATGGAGGGGAACTATGGCTACACCTTC. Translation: CASSMEGNYGYTF.

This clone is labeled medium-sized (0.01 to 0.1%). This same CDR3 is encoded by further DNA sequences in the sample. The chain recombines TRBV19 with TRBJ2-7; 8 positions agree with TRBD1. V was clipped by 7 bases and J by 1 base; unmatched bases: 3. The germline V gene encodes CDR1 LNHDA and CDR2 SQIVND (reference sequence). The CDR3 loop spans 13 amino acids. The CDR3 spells CASKGTGSYEQYF. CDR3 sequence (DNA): TGTGCCAGTAAGGGGACAGGTTCCTACGAGCAGTACTTC.

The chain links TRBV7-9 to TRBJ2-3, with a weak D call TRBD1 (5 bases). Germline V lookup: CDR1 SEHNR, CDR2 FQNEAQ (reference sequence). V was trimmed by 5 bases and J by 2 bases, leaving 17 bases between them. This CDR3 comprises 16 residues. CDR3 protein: CASSVKKGRDTDTQYF. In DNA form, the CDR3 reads TGTGCCAGCAGCGTAAAAAAGGGCAGGGACACAGATACGCAGTATTTT.

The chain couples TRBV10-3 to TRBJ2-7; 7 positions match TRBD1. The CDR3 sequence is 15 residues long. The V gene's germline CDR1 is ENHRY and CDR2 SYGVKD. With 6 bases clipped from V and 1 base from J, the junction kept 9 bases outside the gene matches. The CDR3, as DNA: TGTGCCATCAGGAGAACAGGGGCCAATTCCTACGAGCAGTACTTC. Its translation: CAIRRTGANSYEQYF.

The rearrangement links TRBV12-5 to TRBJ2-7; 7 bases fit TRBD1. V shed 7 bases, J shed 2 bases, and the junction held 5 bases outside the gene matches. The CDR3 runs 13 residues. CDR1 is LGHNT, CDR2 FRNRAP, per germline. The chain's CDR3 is CASASTGTYEQYF. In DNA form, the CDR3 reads TGTGCTAGTGCCTCGACAGGGACCTACGAGCAGTACTTC.

In nucleotides, the CDR3 is TGTGCCAGCAGTTTGGGAGGATCTGGGGCCAACGTCCTGACTTTC. It specifies CASSLGGSGANVLTF. The chain joins TRBV27 to TRBJ2-6; maybe TRBD2 (6 bases). Germline-derived CDR1 and CDR2 are MNHEY and SMNVEV (reference sequence). The V end was cut by 3 bases, the J end by 1 base, with 7 bases between. The CDR3 is made up of 15 amino acids.